Each of the 3 T cell receptor beta chains below was sequenced from the same sample in a study of breast tumors, draining lymph nodes, adjacent tissues. TCRdb fed the multiplex PCR reads into MiXCR, producing one record per CDR3 protein. This sample has fewer than 150,000 distinct CDR3 sequences; 21% occur once, and the top ten carry over 2%. Axillary draining lymph nodes of breast cancer patients supplied the node samples. The source material was axillary lymph node tissue. All receptors derive from a female donor with breast cancer. Some clones in this sample may be carry-over from other donors' samples.

This clonotype has ten or more counts. The chain carries TRBV4-1 and TRBJ2-2; 9 bases match TRBD2. The germline gives CDR1 MGHRA, CDR2 YSYEKL. This CDR3 region has 16 residues. The V segment lost 4 bases and the J segment 1 base; nucleotides outside the gene matches: 4. This chain's CDR3 is CASSLRLAENTGELFF. DNA of the CDR3: TGCGCCAGCAGCCTTAGACTAGCGGAGAACACCGGGGAGCTGTTTTTT.

Notes on this clonotype: Just one base apart from a much larger clone, this may be a read error. The CDR3 end shows no conserved phenylalanine or tryptophan, and so a read error is likely. The gene calls are TRBV3-1 and TRBJ2-1; 8 nucleotides align to TRBD2. Per germline, CDR1 LGHDT and CDR2 YNNKEL (reference sequence). Trimming removed 0 bases from V and 7 bases from J; junction bases left unmatched: 14. The CDR3 sequence is 18 residues long. The DNA for the CDR3 is TGTGCCAGCAGCCAAGAAAGGTTGCGAGCGGGAGTAGGTAATGAGCAGTTCTCC. It is translated as CASSQERLRAGVGNEQFS.

Points on this clonotype: This may be a read error: a much more frequent sequence differs by one nucleotide. The genes are TRBV4-1 and TRBJ2-1, with D perhaps assigned TRBD1 or TRBD2 (5 bases each). The CDR3 has 18 amino acids. CDR1 is MGHRA, CDR2 YSYEKL, per germline. DNA of the CDR3: TGCGCCAGCAGCCCAGGAATTGGGGGTGTGAGCTCCTACAATGAGCGGTTCTTC. Translation: CASSPGIGGVSSYNERFF.